These 13 T cell receptor beta chains originate from one sample sequenced in a study of T cell repertoires in cytomegalovirus infection (dated by TCRdb to between 2018 and 2020). Sequencing relied on an Illumina HiSeq 1500. Clones were called with MiXCR by TCRdb after fastp trimmed the public reads at Q25, and only in-frame beta chains were retained. CDR3 protein duplicates are merged, each entry listing the most common genes and DNA. The sample table records 550,000 to 850,000 distinct CDR3 sequences; around 31% of these occur just once. The ten largest account for 15% to 20% of the sample. These receptors' targets are unknown. The treatment or condition label here, explained by the study, means: in vitro stimulation with specific CMV peptide epitopes to enrich CMV-specific T cells. Source: cultured PBMCs, taken from culture after CMV antigen stimulation. The source is a human donor in good health (CMV status not recorded). Some clones in this sample may be carry-over from other donors' samples.

J is TRBJ1-4 and V is TRBV20-1; D unresolved. The length of the CDR3 is 15 residues. Germline loops: CDR1 DFQATT, CDR2 SNEGSKA (reference sequence). The ends were cut back, 3 bases at V and 0 bases at J, with 11 bases in the middle. The chain's CDR3 is CSARDPGTTNEKLFF. For the CDR3, the DNA is TGCAGTGCTAGGGATCCGGGAACAACTAATGAAAAACTGTTTTTT.

This chain uses TRBV5-4 with TRBJ2-7; D is possibly TRBD1 (6 bases). The CDR3 length is 15 residues. Germline CDR1 is SGHNT and CDR2 is YYREEE (reference sequence). Deletions cut 0 bases from V and 6 bases from J, with 16 bases between. The DNA for the CDR3 is TGTGCCAGCAGCTTGGACAGGGTCTATTCTTCCGAGCAGTACTTC. Translation gives CASSLDRVYSSEQYF.

The chain is built from TRBV6-6 and TRBJ2-1; D is uncertain. Looked up from germline, CDR1 is MNHNY and CDR2 is SVGAGI (reference sequence). The CDR3 sequence is 14 residues long. V lost 6 bases and J 9 bases, leaving 18 bases between the germline ends. The CDR3 protein is CASSPELDSGEQFF. CDR3 bases: TGTGCCAGCAGCCCCGAGCTAGATTCTGGTGAGCAGTTCTTC.

The rearrangement uses TRBV11-2 and TRBJ1-3; no definite D call. The germline V gene has CDR1 SGHAT and CDR2 FQNNGV. CDR3 length: 18 amino acids. With 5 bases removed from V and 0 bases from J, the gap between germline ends came to 20 bases. The CDR3: CASSNPWRQTNSGNTIYF. The CDR3 region has the DNA TGTGCCAGCAGCAACCCCTGGAGGCAGACAAACTCTGGAAACACCATATATTTT.

The CDR3 nucleotides read TGTGCCAGTAGATTGAGTCGGGGGGGCTACAATGAGCAGTTCTTC. This encodes CASRLSRGGYNEQFF. The rearrangement links TRBV19 to TRBJ2-1, with 8 positions matching TRBD2. The germline V gene has CDR1 LNHDA and CDR2 SQIVND (reference sequence). Germline trimming cut 6 bases from V and 3 bases from J; bases unmatched to any gene: 7. The CDR3 totals 15 residues.

This chain connects TRBV12-5 to TRBJ2-5, with 7 bases fitting TRBD2. V shed 0 bases, J shed 5 bases, and the junction held 9 bases outside the gene matches. The CDR3 is 16 amino acids. CDR1 is LGHNT, CDR2 FRNRAP, per germline. For the CDR3, the DNA is TGTGCTAGTGGTTTGGTACTAGGCGGGAGAGACGAGACCCAGTACTTC. This sequence encodes CASGLVLGGRDETQYF.

The chain carries TRBV7-9 and TRBJ2-1, with D maybe TRBD1 (6 bases). In germline, CDR1 is SEHNR, CDR2 FQNEAQ (reference sequence). This CDR3 has 12 amino acids. V was clipped by 4 bases and J by 13 bases, with 14 bases between them. Here the CDR3 DNA reads TGTGCCAGCAGCTCGGGACACTTAACCCAGTTCTTC. Translation gives CASSSGHLTQFF.

A few counts support this clonotype. The chain links TRBV7-2 to TRBJ2-5; either TRBD1 or TRBD2 may supply D (5 bases each). V was trimmed by 4 bases and J by 2 bases, leaving 11 bases between them. There are 14 residues in the CDR3. CDR1 is SGHTA and CDR2 is FQGNSA in the germline V gene. CDR3 amino acids: CASSSRDEQETQYF. The DNA for the CDR3 is TGTGCCAGCAGCTCCCGGGACGAACAAGAGACCCAGTACTTC.

The chain carries TRBV6-1 and TRBJ2-5, with 8 bases that match TRBD1. CDR1 is MNHNS, CDR2 SASEGT, per germline. The trim removed 5 bases at V and 9 bases at J, leaving 8 bases unmatched. The CDR3 sequence is 13 residues long. The CDR3 DNA reads as TGTGCCAGCAGTATTCGACAGGGGAACTCCCAGTACTTC. Its translation is CASSIRQGNSQYF.

The genes are TRBV6-2 or TRBV6-3 and TRBJ2-3; D perhaps matches TRBD1 (6 bases). Deletions cut 2 bases from V and 5 bases from J, with 20 bases between. The CDR3 totals 17 residues. Looked up from germline, CDR1 is MNHEY and CDR2 is SVGEGT. The CDR3 bases are TGTGCCAGCAGTTACAATCCCGGACAGACTAACCGAGATACGCAGTATTTT. Protein: CASSYNPGQTNRDTQYF.

This clonotype was picked up many times. The chain recombines TRBV7-2 with TRBJ1-2, with D unresolved. Trimming removed 1 base at V and 3 bases at J, with 6 bases between. This CDR3 region has 13 residues. CDR1 and CDR2 from the germline V gene are SGHTA and FQGNSA. The CDR3 nucleotides read TGTGCCAGCAGCTTAGATACTTACTATGGCTACACCTTC. This codes for CASSLDTYYGYTF.

There are many counts of this clonotype. The chain couples TRBV7-8 to TRBJ2-7; 14 nucleotides agree with TRBD2. The germline V gene has CDR1 SGHVS and CDR2 FQNEAQ. This CDR3 has 17 amino acids. V was clipped by 5 bases and J by 5 bases; unmatched bases: 11. This CDR3 reads CASSRGLAGVIPHEQYF. The DNA of the CDR3 is TGTGCCAGCAGCCGGGGACTAGCGGGAGTAATCCCCCACGAGCAGTACTTC.

This clonotype was picked up many times. The chain recombines TRBV7-9 with TRBJ2-5; 10 nucleotides align to TRBD2. Germline CDR1 SEHNR, CDR2 FQNEAQ (reference sequence). This CDR3 comprises 19 residues. The V gene end was trimmed by 6 bases and the J gene end by 1 base; junction bases not matched to a gene: 17. DNA for the CDR3: TGTGCCAGCAGACAAATACAGTTGGGGACTAGCGAAATCCAAGAGACCCAGTACTTC. Its translation: CASRQIQLGTSEIQETQYF.